This TCR beta chain comes out of a study of T cell repertoires in ileal Crohn's disease. Overall study findings and caveats: Every patient over 26.8% clonality showed endoscopic recurrence.

About 490 nanograms of biopsy DNA per sample underwent TCRB immunosequencing. Generated by immunoSEQ multiplex PCR, the TCRdb table keeps only in-frame clones and is missing some. In the table there are about 13,000 clones, around four fifths of which are singletons. Notes on this clone: Its specificity is not known.

The sequenced material came from ileal tissue. This sequence originates from an adult with Crohn's disease.

CDR3 nucleotide sequence: TGTGCCAGCAGTGATGGGACTAGCAGGGTAGATACGCAGTATTTT. Amino acid sequence: CASSDGTSRVDTQYF. The chain couples TRBV6-4 to TRBJ2-3; TRBD2 matches 9 bases. Germline-derived CDR1 and CDR2 are MRHNA and SNTAGT. With V trimmed by 3 bases and J by 5 bases, 6 bases remained unmatched. The CDR3 runs 15 residues.